This entry is about one T cell receptor (beta chain). What it binds is unknown. The data originate from a study of cytomegalovirus exposure and HLA in healthy donors. Findings and limits, study-wide: When presence/absence was analysed, sequencing depth was taken to be roughly uniform across donors. While the bulk of TCR sequences proved rare, some public TCRs turned up in many donors. TCR beta V- and J-gene trimming, according to a later analysis, was linked to a missense DCLRE1C variant.

This CDR3 contains 14 residues. V lost 6 bases and J 3 bases, leaving 14 bases between the germline ends. Germline lookup yields CDR1 GTSNPN and CDR2 SVGIG (reference sequence). The PCR was carried out with 60 Vbeta primers and 13 Jbeta primers. Assay: immunoSEQ multiplex PCR; the TCRdb copy retains only in-frame clones and omits some. The sample holds 100,000 to 150,000 clones; around 72% are singletons and the top ten take less than 3.5%. Input material: PBMCs. This chain joins TRBV30 and TRBJ2-2, with D perhaps TRBD2 (6 bases). The source is a human donor in good health. CDR3 in amino acids: CACIPGVYTGELFF. The CDR3 DNA follows: TGTGCCTGCATTCCGGGAGTTTACACCGGGGAGCTGTTTTTT.